This record concerns one T cell receptor (beta chain) sequence. No antigen is known for it. The entry originates in a study of early T cells in non-severe SARS-CoV-2 infection. Turning to the study itself: Sequencing targeted bulk RNA from unsorted whole blood, leaving chains unpaired. The study's findings and limits: Matches to VDJdb favored anti-spike CD8 responses and missed private and CD4 specificities.

Each cDNA molecule carried a unique molecular identifier. TCRdb itself ran the 5' RACE reads through MiXCR, one entry per CDR3 protein. In the table there are 50,000 to 65,000 distinct CDR3 sequences, around 21% of which are singletons. CDR1 and CDR2 from the germline V gene are SNHLY and FYNNEI. This CDR3 spans 15 amino acids. Trimming cost V 10 bases and J 3 bases; bases outside gene matches: 12. This sequence originates from an adult who was a healthcare worker with PCR-confirmed SARS-CoV-2 infection or an uninfected control (not recorded which). The genes are TRBV2 and TRBJ1-5, with 7 bases identical to TRBD1. Here the sequenced sample was whole blood, taken at baseline. The CDR3 spells CATQRDRAYNQPQHF. The CDR3 bases are TGTGCCACCCAGCGGGACAGAGCATACAATCAGCCCCAGCATTTT.